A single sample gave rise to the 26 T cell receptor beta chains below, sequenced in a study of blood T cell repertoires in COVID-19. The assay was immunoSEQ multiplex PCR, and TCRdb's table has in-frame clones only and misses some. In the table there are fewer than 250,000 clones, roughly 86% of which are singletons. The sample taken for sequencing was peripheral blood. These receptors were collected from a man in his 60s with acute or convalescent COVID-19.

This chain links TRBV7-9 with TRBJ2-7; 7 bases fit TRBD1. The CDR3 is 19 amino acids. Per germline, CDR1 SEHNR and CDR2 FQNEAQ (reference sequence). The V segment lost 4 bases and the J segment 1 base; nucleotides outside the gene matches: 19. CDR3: CASSSSRPTGSRLSYEQYF. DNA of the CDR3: TGTGCCAGCAGCTCCTCACGACCGACAGGGTCCCGACTTTCCTACGAGCAGTACTTC. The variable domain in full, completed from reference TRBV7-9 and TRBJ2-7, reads DTGVSQNPRHKITKRGQNVTFRCDPISEHNRLYWYRQTLGQGPEFLTYFQNEAQLEKSRLLSDRFSAERPKGSFSTLEIQRTEQGDSAMYLCASSSSRPTGSRLSYEQYFGPGTRLTVT.

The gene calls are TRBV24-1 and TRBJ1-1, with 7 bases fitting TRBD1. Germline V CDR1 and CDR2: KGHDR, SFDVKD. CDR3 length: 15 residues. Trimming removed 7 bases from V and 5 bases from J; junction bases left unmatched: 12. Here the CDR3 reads CATRTLPGQTTEAFF. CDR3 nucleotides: TGTGCCACCAGGACCCTCCCGGGACAGACAACTGAAGCTTTCTTT.

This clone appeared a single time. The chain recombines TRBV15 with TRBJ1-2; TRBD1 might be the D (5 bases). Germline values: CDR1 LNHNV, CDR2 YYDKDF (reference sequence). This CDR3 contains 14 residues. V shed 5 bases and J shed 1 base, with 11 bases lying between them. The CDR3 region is CATSAGGSNYGYTF. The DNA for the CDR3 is TGTGCCACCAGCGCGGGGGGTAGTAACTATGGCTACACCTTC.

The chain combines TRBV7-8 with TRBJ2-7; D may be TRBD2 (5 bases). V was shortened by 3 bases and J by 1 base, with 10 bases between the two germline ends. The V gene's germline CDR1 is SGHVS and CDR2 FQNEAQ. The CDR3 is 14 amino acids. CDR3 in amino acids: CASSFRRNSYEQYF. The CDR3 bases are TGTGCCAGCAGCTTTCGGAGGAATTCCTACGAGCAGTACTTC.

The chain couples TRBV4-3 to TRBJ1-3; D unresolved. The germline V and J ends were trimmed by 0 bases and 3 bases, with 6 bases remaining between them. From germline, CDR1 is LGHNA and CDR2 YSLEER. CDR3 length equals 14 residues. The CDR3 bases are TGCGCCAGCAGCCAAGACGGGGTTGGAAACACCATATATTTT. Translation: CASSQDGVGNTIYF.

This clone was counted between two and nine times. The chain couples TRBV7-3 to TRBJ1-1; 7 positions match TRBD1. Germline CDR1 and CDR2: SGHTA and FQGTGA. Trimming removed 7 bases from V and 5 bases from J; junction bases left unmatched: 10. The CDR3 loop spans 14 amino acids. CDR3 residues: CASINPGQPTEAFF. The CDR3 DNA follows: TGTGCCAGCATCAATCCGGGACAGCCTACTGAAGCTTTCTTT.

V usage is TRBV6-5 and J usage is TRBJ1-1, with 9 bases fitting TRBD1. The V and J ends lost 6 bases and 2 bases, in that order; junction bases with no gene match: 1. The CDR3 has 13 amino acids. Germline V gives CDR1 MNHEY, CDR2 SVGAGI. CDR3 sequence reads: CASRDRGNTEAFF. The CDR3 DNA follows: TGTGCCAGCAGGGACAGGGGCAACACTGAAGCTTTCTTT.

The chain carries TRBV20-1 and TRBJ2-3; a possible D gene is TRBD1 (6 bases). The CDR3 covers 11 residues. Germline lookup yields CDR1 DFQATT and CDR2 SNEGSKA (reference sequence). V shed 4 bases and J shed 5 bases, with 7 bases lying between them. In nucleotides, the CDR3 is TGCAGTGCTACCAGGGGAGATACGCAGTATTTT. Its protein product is CSATRGDTQYF.

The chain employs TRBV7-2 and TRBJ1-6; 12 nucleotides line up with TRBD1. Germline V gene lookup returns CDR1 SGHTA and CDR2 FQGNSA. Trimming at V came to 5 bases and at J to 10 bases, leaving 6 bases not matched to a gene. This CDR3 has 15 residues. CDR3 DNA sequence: TGTGCCAGCAGCCCAGGGACAGGGGGCAGGTCACCCCTCCACTTT. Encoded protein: CASSPGTGGRSPLHF.

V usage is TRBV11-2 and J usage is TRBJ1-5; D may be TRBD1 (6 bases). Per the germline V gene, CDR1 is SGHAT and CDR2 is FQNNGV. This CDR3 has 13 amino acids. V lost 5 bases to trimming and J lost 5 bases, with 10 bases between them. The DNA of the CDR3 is TGTGCCAGCAGCCCTAACAGGGATCAGCCCCAGCATTTT. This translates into CASSPNRDQPQHF.

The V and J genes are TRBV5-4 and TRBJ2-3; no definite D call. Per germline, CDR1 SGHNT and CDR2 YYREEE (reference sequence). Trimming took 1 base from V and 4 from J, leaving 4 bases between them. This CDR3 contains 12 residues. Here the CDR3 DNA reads TGTGCCAGCAGCTTGTCCGCAGATACGCAGTATTTT. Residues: CASSLSADTQYF.

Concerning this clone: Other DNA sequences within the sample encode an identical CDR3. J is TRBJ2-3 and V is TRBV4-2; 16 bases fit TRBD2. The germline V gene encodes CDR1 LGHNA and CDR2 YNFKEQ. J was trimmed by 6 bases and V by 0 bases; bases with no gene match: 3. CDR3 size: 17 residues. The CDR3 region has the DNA TGTGCCAGCAGCCAAGATGGGACTAGCGGGGGGGCGGATACGCAGTATTTT. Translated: CASSQDGTSGGADTQYF.

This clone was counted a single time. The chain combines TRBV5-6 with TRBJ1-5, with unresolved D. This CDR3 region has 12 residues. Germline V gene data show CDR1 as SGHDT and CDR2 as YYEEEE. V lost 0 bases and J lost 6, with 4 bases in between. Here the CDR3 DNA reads TGTGCCAGCAGCTTGGGGGCTCAGCCCCAGCATTTT. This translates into CASSLGAQPQHF.

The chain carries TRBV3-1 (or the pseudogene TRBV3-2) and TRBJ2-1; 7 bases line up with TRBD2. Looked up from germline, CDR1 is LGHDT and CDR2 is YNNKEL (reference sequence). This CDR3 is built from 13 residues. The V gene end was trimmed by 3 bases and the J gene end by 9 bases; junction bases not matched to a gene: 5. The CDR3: CASSQGRVGEQFF. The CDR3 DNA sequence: TGTGCCAGCAGCCAGGGGAGGGTTGGTGAGCAGTTCTTC.

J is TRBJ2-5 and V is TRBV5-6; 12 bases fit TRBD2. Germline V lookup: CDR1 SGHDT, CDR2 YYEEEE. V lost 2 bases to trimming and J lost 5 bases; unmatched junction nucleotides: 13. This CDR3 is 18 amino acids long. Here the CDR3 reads CASSLPGTSGFRGETQYF. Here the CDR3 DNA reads TGTGCCAGCAGCTTACCAGGGACTAGCGGGTTTAGGGGGGAGACCCAGTACTTC.

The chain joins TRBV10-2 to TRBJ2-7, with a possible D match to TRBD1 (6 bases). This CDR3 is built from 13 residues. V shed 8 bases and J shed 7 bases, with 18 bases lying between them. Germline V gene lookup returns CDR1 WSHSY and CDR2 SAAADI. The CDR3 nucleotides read TGCGCCAGCCGCCGACAGGAGGTGGGGGAGCAGTACTTC. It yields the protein CASRRQEVGEQYF.

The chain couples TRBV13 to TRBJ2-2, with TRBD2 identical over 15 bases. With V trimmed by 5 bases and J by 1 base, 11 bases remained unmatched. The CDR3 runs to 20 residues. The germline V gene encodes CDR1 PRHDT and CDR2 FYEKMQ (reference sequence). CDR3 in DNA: TGTGCCAGCAGCCCCAGGACTAGCGGGGGGGCAATGGTGAACACCGGGGAGCTGTTTTTT. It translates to CASSPRTSGGAMVNTGELFF.

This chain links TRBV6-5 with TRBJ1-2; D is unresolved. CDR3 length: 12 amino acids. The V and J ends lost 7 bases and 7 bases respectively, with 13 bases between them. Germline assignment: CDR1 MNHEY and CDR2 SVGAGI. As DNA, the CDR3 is TGTGCCAGCATTGGCGTCACGGGTGGCTACACCTTC. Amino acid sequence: CASIGVTGGYTF.

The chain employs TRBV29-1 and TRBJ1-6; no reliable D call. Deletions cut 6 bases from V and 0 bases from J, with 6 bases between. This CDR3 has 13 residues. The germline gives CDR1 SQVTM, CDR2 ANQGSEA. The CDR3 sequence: CSVLPSYNSPLHF. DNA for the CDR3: TGCAGCGTCCTCCCCTCCTATAATTCACCCCTCCACTTT.

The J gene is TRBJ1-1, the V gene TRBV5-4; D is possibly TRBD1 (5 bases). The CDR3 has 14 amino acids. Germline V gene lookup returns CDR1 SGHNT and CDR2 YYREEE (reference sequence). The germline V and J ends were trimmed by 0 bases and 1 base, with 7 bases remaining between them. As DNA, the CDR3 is TGTGCCAGCAGCTTGGTCAGGGCGAACACTGAAGCTTTCTTT. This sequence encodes CASSLVRANTEAFF.

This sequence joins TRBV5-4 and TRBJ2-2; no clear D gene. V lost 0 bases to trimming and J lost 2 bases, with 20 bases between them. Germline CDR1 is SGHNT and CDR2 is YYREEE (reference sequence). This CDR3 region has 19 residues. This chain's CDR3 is CASSLGVFPVTLNTGELFF. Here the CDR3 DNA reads TGTGCCAGCAGCTTGGGGGTTTTCCCCGTGACACTTAACACCGGGGAGCTGTTTTTT.

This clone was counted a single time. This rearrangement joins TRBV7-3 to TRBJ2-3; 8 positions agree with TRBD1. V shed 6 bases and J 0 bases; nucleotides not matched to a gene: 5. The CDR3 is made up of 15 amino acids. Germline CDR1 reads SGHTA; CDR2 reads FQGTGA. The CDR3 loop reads CASRPPGGSTDTQYF. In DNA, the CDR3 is TGTGCCAGCAGACCACCAGGGGGCAGCACAGATACGCAGTATTTT.

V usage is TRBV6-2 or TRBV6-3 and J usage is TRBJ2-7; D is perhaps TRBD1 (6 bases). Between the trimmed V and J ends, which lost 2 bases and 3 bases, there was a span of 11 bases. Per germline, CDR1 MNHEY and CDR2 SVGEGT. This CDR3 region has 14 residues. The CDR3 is CASSYGQGSYEQYF. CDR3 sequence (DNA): TGTGCCAGCAGTTACGGGCAGGGGAGCTACGAGCAGTACTTC.

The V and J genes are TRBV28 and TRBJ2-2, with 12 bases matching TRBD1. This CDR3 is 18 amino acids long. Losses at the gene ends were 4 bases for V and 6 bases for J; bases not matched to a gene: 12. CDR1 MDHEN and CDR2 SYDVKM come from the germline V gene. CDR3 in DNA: TGTGCCAGCAGTTACGGGACAGGGGGCGCGAATAGGGCCGGGGAGCTGTTTTTT. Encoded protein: CASSYGTGGANRAGELFF. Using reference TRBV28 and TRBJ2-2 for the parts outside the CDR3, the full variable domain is DVKVTQSSRYLVKRTGEKVFLECVQDMDHENMFWYRQDPGLGLRLIYFSYDVKMKEKGDIPEGYSVSREKKERFSLILESASTNQTSMYLCASSYGTGGANRAGELFFGEGSRLTVL.

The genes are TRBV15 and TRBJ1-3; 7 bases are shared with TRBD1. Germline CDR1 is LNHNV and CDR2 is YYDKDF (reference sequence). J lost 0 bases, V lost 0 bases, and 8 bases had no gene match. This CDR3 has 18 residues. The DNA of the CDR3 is TGTGCCACCAGCAGAGAGCGACGGACAGGCGACTCTGGAAACACCATATATTTT. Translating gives CATSRERRTGDSGNTIYF.

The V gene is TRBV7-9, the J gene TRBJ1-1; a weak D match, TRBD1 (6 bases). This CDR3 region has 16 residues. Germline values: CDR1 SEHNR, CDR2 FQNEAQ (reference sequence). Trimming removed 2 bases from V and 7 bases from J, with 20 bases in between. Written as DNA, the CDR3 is TGTGCCAGCAGCTTACAGCTTGTGGGGGGGCGTTATGAAGCTTTCTTT. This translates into CASSLQLVGGRYEAFF.